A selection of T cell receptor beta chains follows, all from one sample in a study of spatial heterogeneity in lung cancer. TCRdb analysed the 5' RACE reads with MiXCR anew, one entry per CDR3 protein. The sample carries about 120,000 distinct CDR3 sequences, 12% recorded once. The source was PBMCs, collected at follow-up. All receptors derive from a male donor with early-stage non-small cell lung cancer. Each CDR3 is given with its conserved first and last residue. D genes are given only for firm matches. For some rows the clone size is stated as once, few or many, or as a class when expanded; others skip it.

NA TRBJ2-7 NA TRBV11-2 TGTGCCAGCAGCTTAGGGGCGGATAGGTACTTC CASSLGADRYF
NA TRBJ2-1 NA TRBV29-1 TGCAGCTTGTCGGGTTCACTGAGGAATGAGCAGTTCTTC CSLSGSLRNEQFF
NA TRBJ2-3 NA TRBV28 TGTGCCAGCAGCCGAAACGGTGACACAGATACGCAGTATTTT CASSRNGDTDTQYF
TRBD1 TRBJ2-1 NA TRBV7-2 TGTGCCAGCAGCTTAGCGGGACAGGGGGTAAATGAGCAGTTCTTC CASSLAGQGVNEQFF
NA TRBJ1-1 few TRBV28 TGTGCCAGCAGATCCTCCGGAGGCAGGGGTACTGAAGCTTTCTTT CASRSSGGRGTEAFF
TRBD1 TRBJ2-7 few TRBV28 TGTGCCAGCAGAGGACTCCACATCGGGACAGGGGGGTACGAGCAGTACTTC CASRGLHIGTGGYEQYF
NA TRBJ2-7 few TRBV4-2 TGTGCCAGCAGCCAAGTGGGGGTCTCCTCCTCCAACGAGCAGTACTTC CASSQVGVSSSNEQYF
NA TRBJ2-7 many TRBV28 TGTGCCAGCAGTTCGAGCCGGAGTAACGAGCAGTACTTC CASSSSRSNEQYF
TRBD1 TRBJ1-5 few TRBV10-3 TGTGCCATCAGTGAGAGCGGGACAGAGCCCCAGCATTTT CAISESGTEPQHF
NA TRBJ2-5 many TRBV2 TGTGCCAGCAGTGAATGGGACAAAGAGACCCAGTACTTC CASSEWDKETQYF
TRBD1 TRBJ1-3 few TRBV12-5 TGTGCTAGTGGTGGACAGGGGGCTTTGGGAAACACCATATATTTT CASGGQGALGNTIYF
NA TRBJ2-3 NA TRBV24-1 TGTGCCGCCGCAGGGGACCCTGGGTCTCACACAGATACGCAGTATTTT CAAAGDPGSHTDTQYF
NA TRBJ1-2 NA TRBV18 TGTGCCAGCACAGAGGGGACTAACTATGGCTACACCTTC CASTEGTNYGYTF
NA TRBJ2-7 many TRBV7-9 TGTGCCAGCAGCGGACACCGGGACTGGAGCTCCTACGAGCAGTACTTC CASSGHRDWSSYEQYF
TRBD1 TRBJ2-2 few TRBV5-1 TGCGCCAGCAGACCAATGACAGGGTCGACCGGGGAGCTGTTTTTT CASRPMTGSTGELFF
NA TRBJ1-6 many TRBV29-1 TGCAGCGTTGAACAGGGACGGATGGATTCACCCCTCCACTTT CSVEQGRMDSPLHF
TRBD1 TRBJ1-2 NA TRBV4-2 TGTGCCAGCAGCCAAGCCGGACAGGGGGACGGCTACACCTTC CASSQAGQGDGYTF
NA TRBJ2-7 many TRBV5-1 TGCGCCAGCAGCGTGACTCTCGTGGGCTACGAGCAGTACTTC CASSVTLVGYEQYF
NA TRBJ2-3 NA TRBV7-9 TGTGCCAGCAGCCTATCTCGCCCTAGCACAGATACGCAGTATTTT CASSLSRPSTDTQYF
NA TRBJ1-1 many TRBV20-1 TGCAGTGCACGACCGATGGGGGGCACTGAAGCTTTCTTT CSARPMGGTEAFF
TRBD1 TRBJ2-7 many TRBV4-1 TGCGCCAGCAGCCAAAGACAGGGTCGCGACGAGCAGTACTTC CASSQRQGRDEQYF
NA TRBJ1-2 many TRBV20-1 TGCAGTGCTAGTCCACCCACGGTGGCAGGGGATGGCTACACCTTC CSASPPTVAGDGYTF